Shown below are 15 T cell receptor beta chains from a single sample sequenced in a study of shared clonotypes between healthy human individuals (dated by TCRdb to the early 2020s). CD8 naive samples were obtained by positive selection for CCR7 among CD45RO-negative cells, yielding a CD45RA+CCR7+ population from which TemRA cells were excluded. Receptor amplification or capture employed the immunoSEQ multiplex PCR assay. TCRdb provides this immuneACCESS table in a form limited to in-frame rearrangements. Some clones are lacking; in checked studies, under half of them reflect an unresolved V gene, and why the rest are absent is not known. The sample records about 820,000 clones, 80% to 95% of which are singletons. Clones ranked in the top ten supply 24% of the sample. The sequenced sample consisted of naive CD8+ T cells sorted from blood. The sample's cell subset or site label, decoded: CD45RA+CCR7+. The origin of the receptors is a young man in good health.

This CDR3 is CASSLKPRLTSSGANVLTF. The CDR3, as DNA: TGTGCCAGCAGTTTAAAACCCCGGCTTACCTCCTCTGGGGCCAACGTCCTGACTTTC. This chain links TRBV27 with TRBJ2-6, with D unresolved. CDR1 MNHEY and CDR2 SMNVEV come from the germline V gene (reference sequence). The CDR3 is made up of 19 amino acids. Between the trimmed V and J ends, which lost 2 bases and 0 bases, there was a span of 17 bases. The full variable domain, in which reference TRBV27 and TRBJ2-6 provide the parts outside the CDR3, is EAQVTQNPRYLITVTGKKLTVTCSQNMNHEYMSWYRQDPGLGLRQIYYSMNVEVTDKGDVPEGYKVSRKEKRNFPLILESPSPNQTSLYFCASSLKPRLTSSGANVLTFGAGSRLTVL.

Regarding this clone: This specimen includes other DNA sequences encoding the same CDR3. The rearrangement uses TRBV27 and TRBJ2-7, with TRBD2 matching over 7 bases. Germline V gene data show CDR1 as MNHEY and CDR2 as SMNVEV (reference sequence). With 8 bases clipped from V and 4 bases from J, the junction kept 2 bases outside the gene matches. The CDR3 is 11 amino acids. DNA for the CDR3: TGTGCCAGCCGTAGCGGGTACGAGCAGTACTTC. It codes for CASRSGYEQYF.

The gene calls are TRBV29-1 and TRBJ2-7; 10 positions match TRBD2. Germline V gene lookup returns CDR1 SQVTM and CDR2 ANQGSEA. The CDR3 spans 13 residues. J lost 2 bases, V lost 5 bases, and 3 bases had no gene match. Written as DNA, the CDR3 is TGCAGCGTTAGACTAGCGGGTACCTACGAGCAGTACTTC. This gives the protein CSVRLAGTYEQYF.

The chain uses TRBV18 and TRBJ1-4, with TRBD1 as a possible D gene (6 bases). The CDR3 length is 17 residues. Trimming pared 3 bases from V and 8 bases from J, leaving 22 bases between. The germline V gene encodes CDR1 KGHSH and CDR2 LQKENI. The CDR3 spells CASSPNSPGGIDEKLFF. The CDR3 bases are TGTGCCAGCTCACCGAACTCTCCTGGGGGCATAGACGAAAAACTGTTTTTT. The full variable domain, in which reference TRBV18 and TRBJ1-4 provide the parts outside the CDR3, is NAGVMQNPRHLVRRRGQEARLRCSPMKGHSHVYWYRQLPEEGLKFMVYLQKENIIDESGMPKERFSAEFPKEGPSILRIQQVVRGDSAAYFCASSPNSPGGIDEKLFFGSGTQLSVL.

This clone was observed a handful of times. The rearrangement uses TRBV2 and TRBJ2-7; D gene uncertain. V lost 4 bases to trimming and J lost 0 bases, with 7 bases between them. The length of the CDR3 is 13 residues. Looked up from germline, CDR1 is SNHLY and CDR2 is FYNNEI. As DNA, the CDR3 is TGTGCCAGCAGTGGGAGTCACTCCTACGAGCAGTACTTC. Translation gives CASSGSHSYEQYF.

The V and J genes are TRBV5-1 and TRBJ1-1; 8 bases fit TRBD1. Germline V gives CDR1 SGHRS, CDR2 YFSETQ. The CDR3 covers 15 residues. V gave up 0 bases and J gave up 7 bases; unmatched junction bases: 8. In nucleotides, the CDR3 is TGCGCCAGCAGCTTGGCAGGGGGCCTTAGAGGTGAAGCTTTCTTT. Protein: CASSLAGGLRGEAFF.

The chain employs TRBV21-1 and TRBJ2-7; no DNA check was done on the table's D call, TRBD2. TRBV21-1 is recorded as a pseudogene. The length of the CDR3 is 23 residues. CDR3 in amino acids: CASSKPSPPLAVITHPYSYEQYF. Here the CDR3 DNA reads TGTGCCAGCAGCAAACCCTCCCCCCCTCTAGCGGTAATCACCCACCCTTACTCCTACGAGCAGTACTTC.

V is TRBV11-2 and J is TRBJ2-7; D gene ambiguous. The CDR3 extends over 11 amino acids. Germline assignment: CDR1 SGHAT and CDR2 FQNNGV. Trimming took off 0 bases at V and 6 bases at J, with 3 bases between the two ends. Written as DNA, the CDR3 is TGTGCCAGCAGCTTAGATCGCGAGCAGTACTTC. As protein: CASSLDREQYF.

This clone was found once. The CDR3 loop is CASSLTQSGTDTQYF. The CDR3 DNA sequence: TGTGCCAGCAGCTTAACCCAGTCAGGCACAGATACGCAGTATTTT. The genes are TRBV7-9 and TRBJ2-3; D unresolved. The germline V gene has CDR1 SEHNR and CDR2 FQNEAQ (reference sequence). This CDR3 is 15 amino acids long. Trimming cost V 2 bases and J 1 base, with 10 bases left between them.

This chain joins TRBV6-5 and TRBJ2-7; 7 bases fit TRBD1. From germline, CDR1 is MNHEY and CDR2 SVGAGI. V trimming: 5 bases; J trimming: 7 bases; junction bases outside the gene matches: 5. This CDR3 has 12 residues. The CDR3 DNA follows: TGTGCCAGCAGTCCCACAGGGGAAGAGCAGTACTTC. Translated: CASSPTGEEQYF.

The chain combines TRBV4-3 with TRBJ1-2; TRBD1 is a possible D gene (6 bases). The CDR3 covers 15 residues. The germline CDR1 and CDR2 sequences are LGHNA and YSLEER. V was pared by 2 bases and J by 5 bases, with 15 bases between. CDR3 sequence: CASSQTMTGTYGYTF. DNA for the CDR3: TGCGCCAGCAGCCAAACCATGACAGGCACGTATGGCTACACCTTC.

This chain links TRBV29-1 with TRBJ2-1; D not resolved. V was clipped by 7 bases and J by 2 bases, with 12 bases between them. CDR1 and CDR2 (germline): SQVTM, ANQGSEA. The CDR3 is 13 amino acids. The chain's CDR3 is CSANGVAYNEQFF. In DNA form, the CDR3 reads TGCAGCGCCAATGGAGTGGCCTACAATGAGCAGTTCTTC.

The chain couples TRBV27 to TRBJ2-3; 7 nucleotides align to TRBD2. The CDR3 has 14 amino acids. The ends lost 2 bases at V and 4 bases at J; junction bases unmatched: 3. Germline loops: CDR1 MNHEY, CDR2 SMNVEV (reference sequence). CDR3 DNA sequence: TGTGCCAGCAGTTTAGCGGGAGTGGCAGATACGCAGTATTTT. This gives the protein CASSLAGVADTQYF.

The chain has TRBV27 and TRBJ2-1; the D is unclear. V was clipped by 7 bases and J by 2 bases, with 15 bases between them. Germline V gene sequence: CDR1 MNHEY, CDR2 SMNVEV (reference sequence). This CDR3 contains 15 residues. This chain's CDR3 is CASKILSGTYNEQFF. In DNA form, the CDR3 reads TGTGCCAGCAAAATCCTCTCTGGCACCTACAATGAGCAGTTCTTC.

In regard to this clone: Other DNA sequences from this sample encode an identical CDR3 as well. The chain is built from TRBV2 and TRBJ2-7; D is uncertain. This CDR3 region has 12 residues. The ends were cut back, 3 bases at V and 0 bases at J, with 3 bases in the middle. Germline V gene sequence: CDR1 SNHLY, CDR2 FYNNEI. CDR3 sequence: CASSDSSYEQYF. CDR3 DNA: TGTGCCAGCAGTGACTCCTCCTACGAGCAGTACTTC.